One sample yielded the 14 T cell receptor beta chains listed below, sequenced in a study of cytomegalovirus exposure and HLA in healthy donors. The primer mix had 60 Vbeta and 13 Jbeta primers. Profiling relied on immunoSEQ multiplex PCR, and the TCRdb table lists in-frame clones only, not all of them. The repertoire holds about 150,000 clones, with roughly 87% as singletons. The sequenced sample was PBMCs. The receptors come from a man aged 25-45 years in good health and CMV-seropositive.

V usage is TRBV30 and J usage is TRBJ1-6; TRBD1 matches 7 bases. CDR1 and CDR2 from the germline V gene are GTSNPN and SVGIG (reference sequence). Trimming removed 5 bases from V and 4 bases from J; junction bases left unmatched: 8. The CDR3 contains 15 residues. The CDR3 DNA follows: TGTGCCTGGTCCCCCGCCAGGGGGTATAATTCACCCCTCCACTTT. Amino acid sequence: CAWSPARGYNSPLHF.

The CDR3 is CAWRRGTYEQYF. Here the CDR3 DNA reads TGTGCCTGGAGGAGGGGGACCTACGAGCAGTACTTC. The chain has TRBV30 and TRBJ2-5; the D gene is possibly TRBD1 (6 bases). The end of the DNA aligns better with TRBJ2-7, so the J call may be wrong. Germline V lookup: CDR1 GTSNPN, CDR2 SVGIG (reference sequence). The CDR3 spans 12 residues.

This clone has only a few counts. The chain carries TRBV11-2 and TRBJ2-7, with 7 nucleotides matching TRBD1. Trimming cost V 0 bases and J 2 bases; bases outside gene matches: 1. Germline V gives CDR1 SGHAT, CDR2 FQNNGV. The CDR3 totals 14 residues. CDR3 loop: CASSLETGTYEQYF. The CDR3 nucleotides read TGTGCCAGCAGCTTAGAGACAGGGACCTACGAGCAGTACTTC.

V usage is TRBV25-1 and J usage is TRBJ2-2, with 9 bases that match TRBD1. CDR1 MGHDK and CDR2 SYGVNS come from the germline V gene. With V trimmed by 3 bases and J by 1 base, 3 bases remained unmatched. The CDR3 is 16 residues long. The CDR3 sequence is CASSDRDRVNTGELFF. DNA for the CDR3: TGTGCCAGCAGTGACCGGGACAGGGTGAACACCGGGGAGCTGTTTTTT.

The chain uses TRBV19 and TRBJ1-5; D may be TRBD1 (5 bases). CDR3 length equals 17 residues. V lost 1 base, J lost 1 base, and 14 bases lay in between. The germline gives CDR1 LNHDA, CDR2 SQIVND (reference sequence). The CDR3 spells CASSIALRGGSNQPQHF. In DNA, the CDR3 is TGTGCCAGTAGTATAGCGCTTCGGGGGGGGAGCAATCAGCCCCAGCATTTT.

The chain employs TRBV28 and TRBJ1-3, with 8 bases that match TRBD1. In germline, CDR1 is MDHEN, CDR2 SYDVKM. The CDR3 consists of 17 residues. V lost 6 bases to trimming and J lost 0 bases; unmatched junction nucleotides: 10. CDR3 in amino acids: CASSLPTGVYSGNTIYF. Here the CDR3 DNA reads TGTGCCAGCAGCCTTCCGACAGGGGTATACTCTGGAAACACCATATATTTT.

This rearrangement joins TRBV28 to TRBJ2-1; TRBD1 matches at 10 bases. The CDR3 has 17 residues. With 3 bases clipped from V and 0 bases from J, the junction kept 5 bases outside the gene matches. Germline CDR1 reads MDHEN; CDR2 reads SYDVKM. CDR3 in DNA: TGTGCCAGCAGTTTCCCGCGGACAGGGGGCTCCTACAATGAGCAGTTCTTC. Protein sequence: CASSFPRTGGSYNEQFF.

V and J are TRBV5-1 and TRBJ2-7; 8 bases match TRBD1. Germline assignment: CDR1 SGHRS and CDR2 YFSETQ. The V and J ends lost 4 bases and 5 bases, in that order; junction bases with no gene match: 8. This CDR3 region has 14 residues. CDR3 amino acids: CASSGPGGSHEQYF. The CDR3 bases are TGCGCCAGCAGCGGCCCAGGGGGCTCTCACGAGCAGTACTTC.

The chain couples TRBV27 to TRBJ2-7; no clear D. The CDR3 consists of 12 residues. With 4 bases removed from V and 3 bases from J, the gap between germline ends came to 7 bases. The germline CDR1 and CDR2 sequences are MNHEY and SMNVEV (reference sequence). The CDR3 nucleotides read TGTGCCAGCAGTTCCCCTCTCTACGAGCAGTACTTC. Its protein product is CASSSPLYEQYF.

CDR3 sequence reads: CASTDQGPLYEQYF. In nucleotides, the CDR3 is TGTGCCAGCACCGACCAGGGGCCCCTCTACGAGCAGTACTTC. V is TRBV28 and J is TRBJ2-7; possibly TRBD1 for D (6 bases). The CDR3 covers 14 residues. With 7 bases removed from V and 3 bases from J, the gap between germline ends came to 16 bases. Germline CDR1 MDHEN, CDR2 SYDVKM.

The J gene is TRBJ1-3, the V gene TRBV4-1, with a weak D call TRBD1 (5 bases). V was shortened by 8 bases and J by 2 bases, with 10 bases between the two germline ends. CDR1 and CDR2 from the germline V gene are MGHRA and YSYEKL. This CDR3 region has 13 residues. The CDR3, as DNA: TGCGCCAGCGGGGGGGTTACTGGAAACACCATATATTTT. Amino acid sequence: CASGGVTGNTIYF.

This clone was seen a single time. A single base separates this from a much larger clone, so it may be a read error. Other nucleotide sequences in the sample specify the same CDR3. The J gene is TRBJ1-5, the V gene TRBV27; D is uncertain. In germline, CDR1 is MNHEY, CDR2 SMNVEV (reference sequence). The CDR3 consists of 14 residues. Trimming pared 4 bases from V and 0 bases from J, leaving 7 bases between. The CDR3 sequence is CASSSGYSNQPQHF. In nucleotides, the CDR3 is TGTGCCAGCAGTTCAGGTTATAGCAATCAGCCCCAGCATTTT.

The rearrangement links TRBV28 to TRBJ2-5, with TRBD1 matching over 11 bases. V dropped 5 bases and J dropped 1; count of bases not matched to a gene: 3. Germline-derived CDR1 and CDR2 are MDHEN and SYDVKM. This CDR3 comprises 15 residues. The CDR3 spells CASSGDRGTQETQYF. CDR3 in DNA: TGTGCCAGCAGTGGGGACAGGGGGACCCAAGAGACCCAGTACTTC.

The J gene is TRBJ1-2, the V gene TRBV5-1; 9 bases map to TRBD1. CDR3 length equals 15 residues. V dropped 2 bases and J dropped 4; count of bases not matched to a gene: 6. Germline values: CDR1 SGHRS, CDR2 YFSETQ. The CDR3 nucleotides read TGCGCCAGCAGCTTAGGGACAGGGCCGGGCTATGGCTACACCTTC. It encodes CASSLGTGPGYGYTF.